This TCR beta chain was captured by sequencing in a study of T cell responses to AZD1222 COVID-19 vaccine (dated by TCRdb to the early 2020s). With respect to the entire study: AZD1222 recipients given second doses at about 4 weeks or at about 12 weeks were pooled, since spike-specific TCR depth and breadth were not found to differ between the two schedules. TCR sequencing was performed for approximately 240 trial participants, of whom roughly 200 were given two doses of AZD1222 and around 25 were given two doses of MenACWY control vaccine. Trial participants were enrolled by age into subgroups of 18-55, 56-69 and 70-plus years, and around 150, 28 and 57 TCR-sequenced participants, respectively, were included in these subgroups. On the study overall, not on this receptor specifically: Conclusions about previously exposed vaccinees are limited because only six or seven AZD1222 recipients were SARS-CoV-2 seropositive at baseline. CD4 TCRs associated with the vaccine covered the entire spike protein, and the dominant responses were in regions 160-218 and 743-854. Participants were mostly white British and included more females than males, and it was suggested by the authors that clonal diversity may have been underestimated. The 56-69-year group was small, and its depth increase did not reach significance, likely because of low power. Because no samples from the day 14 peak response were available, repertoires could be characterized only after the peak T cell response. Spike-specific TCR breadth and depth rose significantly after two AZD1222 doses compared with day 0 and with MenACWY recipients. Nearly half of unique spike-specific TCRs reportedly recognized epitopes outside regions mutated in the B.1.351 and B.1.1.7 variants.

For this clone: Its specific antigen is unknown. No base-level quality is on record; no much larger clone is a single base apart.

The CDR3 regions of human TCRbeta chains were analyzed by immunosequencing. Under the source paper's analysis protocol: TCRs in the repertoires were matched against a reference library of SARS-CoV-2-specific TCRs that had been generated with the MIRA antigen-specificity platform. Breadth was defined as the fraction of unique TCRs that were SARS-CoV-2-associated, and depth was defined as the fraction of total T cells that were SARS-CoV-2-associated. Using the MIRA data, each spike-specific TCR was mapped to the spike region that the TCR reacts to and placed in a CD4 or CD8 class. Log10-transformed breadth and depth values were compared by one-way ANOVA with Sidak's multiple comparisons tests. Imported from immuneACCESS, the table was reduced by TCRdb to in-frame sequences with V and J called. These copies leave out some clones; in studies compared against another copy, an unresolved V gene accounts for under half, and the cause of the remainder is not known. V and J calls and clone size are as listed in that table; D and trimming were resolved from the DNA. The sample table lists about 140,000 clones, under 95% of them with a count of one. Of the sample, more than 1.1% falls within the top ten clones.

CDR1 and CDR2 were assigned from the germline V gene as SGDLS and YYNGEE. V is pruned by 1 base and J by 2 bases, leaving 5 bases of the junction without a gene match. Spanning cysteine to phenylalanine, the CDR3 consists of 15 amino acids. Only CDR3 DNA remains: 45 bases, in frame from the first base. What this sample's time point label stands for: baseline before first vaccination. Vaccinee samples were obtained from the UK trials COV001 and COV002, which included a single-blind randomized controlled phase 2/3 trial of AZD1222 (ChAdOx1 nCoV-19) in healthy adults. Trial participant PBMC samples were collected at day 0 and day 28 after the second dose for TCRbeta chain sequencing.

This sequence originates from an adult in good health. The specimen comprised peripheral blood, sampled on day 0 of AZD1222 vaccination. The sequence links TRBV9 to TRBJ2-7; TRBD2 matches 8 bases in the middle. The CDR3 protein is CASSVMSGGAYEQYF. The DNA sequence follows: TGTGCCAGCAGCGTAATGAGCGGGGGAGCCTACGAGCAGTACTTC.